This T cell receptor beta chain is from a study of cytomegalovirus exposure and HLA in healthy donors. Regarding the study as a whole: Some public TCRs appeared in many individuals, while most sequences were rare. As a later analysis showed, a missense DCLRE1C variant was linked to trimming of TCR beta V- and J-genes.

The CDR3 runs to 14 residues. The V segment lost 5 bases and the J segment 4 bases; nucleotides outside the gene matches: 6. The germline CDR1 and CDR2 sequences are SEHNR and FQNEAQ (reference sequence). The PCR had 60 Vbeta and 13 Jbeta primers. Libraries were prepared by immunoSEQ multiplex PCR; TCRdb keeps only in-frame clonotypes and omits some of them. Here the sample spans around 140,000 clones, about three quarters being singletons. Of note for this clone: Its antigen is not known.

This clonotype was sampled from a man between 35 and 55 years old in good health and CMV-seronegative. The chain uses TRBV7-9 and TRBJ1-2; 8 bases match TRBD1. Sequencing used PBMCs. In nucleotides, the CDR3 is TGTGCCAGCAGCCCTCAGGGGGCGGGCTATGGCTACACCTTC. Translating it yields CASSPQGAGYGYTF.